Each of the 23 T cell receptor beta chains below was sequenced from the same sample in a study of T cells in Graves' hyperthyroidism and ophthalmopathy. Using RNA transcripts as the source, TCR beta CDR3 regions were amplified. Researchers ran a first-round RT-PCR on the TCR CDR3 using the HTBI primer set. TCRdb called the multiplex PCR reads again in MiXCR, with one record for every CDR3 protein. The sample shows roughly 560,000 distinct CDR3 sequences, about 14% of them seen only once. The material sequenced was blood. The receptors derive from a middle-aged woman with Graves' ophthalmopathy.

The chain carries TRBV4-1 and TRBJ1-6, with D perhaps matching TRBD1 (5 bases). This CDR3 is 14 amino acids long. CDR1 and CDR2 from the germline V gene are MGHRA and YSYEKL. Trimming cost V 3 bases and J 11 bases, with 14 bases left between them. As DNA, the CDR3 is TGCGCCAGCAGCCAGGACCGGGGGGGTACACCCCTCCACTTT. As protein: CASSQDRGGTPLHF.

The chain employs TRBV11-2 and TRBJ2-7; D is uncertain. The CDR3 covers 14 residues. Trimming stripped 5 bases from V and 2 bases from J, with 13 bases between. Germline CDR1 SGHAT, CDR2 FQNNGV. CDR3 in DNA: TGTGCCAGCAGCCCCCCACTTATGGCCTACGAGCAGTACTTC. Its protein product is CASSPPLMAYEQYF. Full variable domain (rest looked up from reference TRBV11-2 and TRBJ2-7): EAGVAQSPRYKIIEKRQSVAFWCNPISGHATLYWYQQILGQGPKLLIQFQNNGVVDDSQLPKDRFSAERLKGVDSTLKIQPAKLEDSAVYLCASSPPLMAYEQYFGPGTRLTVT.

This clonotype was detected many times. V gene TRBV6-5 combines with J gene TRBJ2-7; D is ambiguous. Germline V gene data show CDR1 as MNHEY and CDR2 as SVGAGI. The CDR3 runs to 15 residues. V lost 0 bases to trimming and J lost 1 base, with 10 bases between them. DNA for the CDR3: TGTGCCAGCAGTTACTCGGGCGGAGCTTCCTACGAGCAGTACTTC. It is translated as CASSYSGGASYEQYF.

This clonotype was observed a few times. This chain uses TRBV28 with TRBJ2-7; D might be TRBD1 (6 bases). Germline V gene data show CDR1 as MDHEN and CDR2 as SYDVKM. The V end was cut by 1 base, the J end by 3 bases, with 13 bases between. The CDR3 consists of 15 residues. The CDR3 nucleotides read TGTGCCAGCAGTTTATCCCGCAGGGGAAACTACGAGCAGTACTTC. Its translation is CASSLSRRGNYEQYF.

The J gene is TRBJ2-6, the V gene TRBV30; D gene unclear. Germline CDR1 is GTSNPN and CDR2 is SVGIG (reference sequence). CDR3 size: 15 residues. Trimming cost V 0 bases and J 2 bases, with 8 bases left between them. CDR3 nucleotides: TGTGCCTGGAGTGTAGGAGAGGCTGGGGCCAACGTCCTGACTTTC. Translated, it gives CAWSVGEAGANVLTF.

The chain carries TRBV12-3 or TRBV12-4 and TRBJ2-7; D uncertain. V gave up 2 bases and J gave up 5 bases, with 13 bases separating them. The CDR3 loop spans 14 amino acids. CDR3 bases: TGTGCCAGCAGTTTATTCTCGGGTGGGGACGAGCAGTACTTC. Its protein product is CASSLFSGGDEQYF.

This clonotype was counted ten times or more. Here the CDR3 DNA reads TGTGCCAGCAGCTTCCCCTACAATGAGCAGTTCTTC. This translates into CASSFPYNEQFF. This chain uses TRBV11-3 with TRBJ2-1; no firm D call. CDR3 size: 12 residues. Trimming pared 3 bases from V and 2 bases from J, leaving 2 bases between. The germline gives CDR1 SGHNT, CDR2 YENEEA.

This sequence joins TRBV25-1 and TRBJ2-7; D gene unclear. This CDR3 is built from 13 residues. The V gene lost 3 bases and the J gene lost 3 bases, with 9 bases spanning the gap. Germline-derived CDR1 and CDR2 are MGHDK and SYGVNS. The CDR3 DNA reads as TGTGCCAGCAGTGACGACCTGGGCTACGAGCAGTACTTC. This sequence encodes CASSDDLGYEQYF.

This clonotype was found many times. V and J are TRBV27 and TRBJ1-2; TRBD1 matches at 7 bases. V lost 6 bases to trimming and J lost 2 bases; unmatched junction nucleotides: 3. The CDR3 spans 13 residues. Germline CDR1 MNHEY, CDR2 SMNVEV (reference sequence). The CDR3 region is CASRGQFNYGYTF. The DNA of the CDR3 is TGTGCCAGCAGGGGACAGTTCAACTATGGCTACACCTTC.

The CDR3 nucleotides read TGTGCCAGCAGGGGGCTTGGCCAGCCCCAGCATTTT. Protein: CASRGLGQPQHF. The chain joins TRBV6-1 to TRBJ1-5, with a tentative D call TRBD1 (5 bases). Germline-derived CDR1 and CDR2 are MNHNS and SASEGT. V dropped 6 bases and J dropped 7 bases, with 10 bases sitting between them. This CDR3 contains 12 residues.

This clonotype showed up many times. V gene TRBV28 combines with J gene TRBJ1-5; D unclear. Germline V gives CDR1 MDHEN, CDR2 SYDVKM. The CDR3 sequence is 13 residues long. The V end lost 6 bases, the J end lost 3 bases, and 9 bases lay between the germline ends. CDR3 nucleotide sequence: TGTGCCAGCAGCCCAACCTACAATCAGCCCCAGCATTTT. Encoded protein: CASSPTYNQPQHF.

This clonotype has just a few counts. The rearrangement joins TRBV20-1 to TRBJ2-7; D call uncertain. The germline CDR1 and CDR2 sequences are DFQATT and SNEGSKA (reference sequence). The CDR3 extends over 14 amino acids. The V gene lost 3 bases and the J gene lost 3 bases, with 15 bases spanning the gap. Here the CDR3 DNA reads TGCAGTGCTAGTTCAGCCAAGCGTTTCTACGAGCAGTACTTC. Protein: CSASSAKRFYEQYF.

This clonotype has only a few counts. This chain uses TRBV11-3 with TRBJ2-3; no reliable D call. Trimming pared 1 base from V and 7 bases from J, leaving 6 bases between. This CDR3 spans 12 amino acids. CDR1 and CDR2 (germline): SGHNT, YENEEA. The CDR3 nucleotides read TGTGCCAGCAGCTTAGGGGGTTATACGCAGTATTTT. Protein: CASSLGGYTQYF.

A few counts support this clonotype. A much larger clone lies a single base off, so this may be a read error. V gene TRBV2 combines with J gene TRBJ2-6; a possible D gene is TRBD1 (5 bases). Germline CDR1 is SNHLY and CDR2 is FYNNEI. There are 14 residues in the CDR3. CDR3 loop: CASKVRSGASVLTF. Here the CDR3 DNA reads TGTGCCAGCAAAGTCCGCTCTGGGGCCAGCGTCCTGACTTTC.

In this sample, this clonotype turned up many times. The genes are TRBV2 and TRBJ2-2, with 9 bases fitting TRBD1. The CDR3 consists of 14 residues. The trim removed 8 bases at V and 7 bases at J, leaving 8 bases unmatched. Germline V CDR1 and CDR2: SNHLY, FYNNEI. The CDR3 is CASLRDRDVGELFF. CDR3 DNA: TGTGCCAGCCTCCGGGACAGGGACGTCGGGGAGCTGTTTTTT.

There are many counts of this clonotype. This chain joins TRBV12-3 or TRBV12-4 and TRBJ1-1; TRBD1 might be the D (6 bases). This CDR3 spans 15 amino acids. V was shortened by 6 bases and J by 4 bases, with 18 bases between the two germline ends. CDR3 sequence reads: CASSHNRVGGTEAFF. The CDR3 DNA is TGTGCCAGCAGCCACAACAGGGTGGGTGGCACTGAAGCTTTCTTT.

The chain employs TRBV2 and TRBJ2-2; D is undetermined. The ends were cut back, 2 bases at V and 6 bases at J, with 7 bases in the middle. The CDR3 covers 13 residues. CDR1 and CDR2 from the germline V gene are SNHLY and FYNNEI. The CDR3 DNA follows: TGTGCCAGCAGTGAAAATCGGGCCGGGGAGCTGTTTTTT. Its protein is CASSENRAGELFF.

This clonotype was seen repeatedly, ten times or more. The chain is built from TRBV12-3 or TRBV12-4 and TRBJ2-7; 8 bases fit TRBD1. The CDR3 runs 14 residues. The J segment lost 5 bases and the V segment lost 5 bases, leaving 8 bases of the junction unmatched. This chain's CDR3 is CASSRDRGADEQYF. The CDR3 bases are TGTGCCAGCAGTCGCGACAGGGGAGCGGACGAGCAGTACTTC.

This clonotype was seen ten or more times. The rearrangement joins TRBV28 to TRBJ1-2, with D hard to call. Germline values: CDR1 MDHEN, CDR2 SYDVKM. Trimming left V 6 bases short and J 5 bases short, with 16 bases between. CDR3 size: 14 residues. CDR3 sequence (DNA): TGTGCCAGCAGCCTGACTCTCGCCTCATATGGCTACACCTTC. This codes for CASSLTLASYGYTF.

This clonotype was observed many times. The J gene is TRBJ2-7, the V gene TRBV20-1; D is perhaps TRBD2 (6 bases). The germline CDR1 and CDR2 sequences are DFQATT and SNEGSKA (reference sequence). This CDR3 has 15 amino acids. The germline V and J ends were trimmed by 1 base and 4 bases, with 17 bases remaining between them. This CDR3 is CSARGSAGGWYEQYF. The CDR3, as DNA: TGCAGTGCTAGAGGGTCAGCGGGCGGCTGGTACGAGCAGTACTTC.

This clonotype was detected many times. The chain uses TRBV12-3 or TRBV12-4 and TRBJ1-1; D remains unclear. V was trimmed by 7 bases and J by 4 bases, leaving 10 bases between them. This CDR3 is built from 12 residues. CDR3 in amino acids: CASKRIGTEAFF. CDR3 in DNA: TGTGCCAGCAAGAGAATAGGCACTGAAGCTTTCTTT.

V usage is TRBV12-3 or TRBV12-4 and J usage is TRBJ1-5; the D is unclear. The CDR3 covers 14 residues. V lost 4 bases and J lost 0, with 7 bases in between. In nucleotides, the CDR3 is TGTGCCAGCAGTTCAACAGCTAGCAATCAGCCCCAGCATTTT. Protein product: CASSSTASNQPQHF.

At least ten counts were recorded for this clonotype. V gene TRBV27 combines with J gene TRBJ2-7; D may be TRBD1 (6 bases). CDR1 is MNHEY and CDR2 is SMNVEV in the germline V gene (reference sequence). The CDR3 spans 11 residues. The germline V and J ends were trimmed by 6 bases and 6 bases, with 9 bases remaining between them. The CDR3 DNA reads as TGTGCCAGCAGCAGGGGTCGCGAGCAGTACTTC. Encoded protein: CASSRGREQYF.